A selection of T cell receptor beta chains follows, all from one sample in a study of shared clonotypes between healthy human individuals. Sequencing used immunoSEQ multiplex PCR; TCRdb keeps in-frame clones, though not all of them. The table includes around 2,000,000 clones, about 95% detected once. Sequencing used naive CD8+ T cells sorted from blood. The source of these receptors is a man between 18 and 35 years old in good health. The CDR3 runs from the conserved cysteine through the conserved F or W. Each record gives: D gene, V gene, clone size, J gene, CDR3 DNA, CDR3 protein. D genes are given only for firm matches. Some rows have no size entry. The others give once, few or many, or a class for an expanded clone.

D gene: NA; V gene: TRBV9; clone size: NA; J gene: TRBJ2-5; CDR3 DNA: TGTGCCAGCAGCGTAGAGGGCGGGGCGGGAGAGACCCAGTACTTC; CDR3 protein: CASSVEGGAGETQYF
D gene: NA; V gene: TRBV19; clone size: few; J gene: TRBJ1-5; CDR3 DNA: TGTGCCAGTAGTATAAGGGACAACAATCAGCCCCAGCATTTT; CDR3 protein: CASSIRDNNQPQHF
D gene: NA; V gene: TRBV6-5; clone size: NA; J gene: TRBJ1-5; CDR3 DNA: TGTGCCAGCAGCTACGGATTAAATCAGCCCCAGCATTTT; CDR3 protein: CASSYGLNQPQHF
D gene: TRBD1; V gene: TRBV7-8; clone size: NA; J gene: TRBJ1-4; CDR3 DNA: TGTGCCAGCAGCTGGGGACAGGGGTTCGAAAAACTGTTTTTT; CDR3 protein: CASSWGQGFEKLFF
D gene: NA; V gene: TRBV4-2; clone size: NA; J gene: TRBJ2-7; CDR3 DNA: TGTGCCAGCAGCTCTGGACAGCCCTACGAGCAGTACTTC; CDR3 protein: CASSSGQPYEQYF
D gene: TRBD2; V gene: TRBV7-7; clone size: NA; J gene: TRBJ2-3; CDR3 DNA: TGTGCTAGCAGCTTGCGGGGGGCCGATACAGATACGCAGTATTTT; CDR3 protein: CASSLRGADTDTQYF
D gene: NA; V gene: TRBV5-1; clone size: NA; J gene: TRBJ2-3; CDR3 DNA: TGCGCCAGCAGCTTTAGCCGCACAGATACGCAGTATTTT; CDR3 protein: CASSFSRTDTQYF
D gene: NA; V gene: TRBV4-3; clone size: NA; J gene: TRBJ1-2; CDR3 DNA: TGCGCCAGCAGCCAAGCCCCAGGGGAAGGTTACTATGGCTACACCTTC; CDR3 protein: CASSQAPGEGYYGYTF
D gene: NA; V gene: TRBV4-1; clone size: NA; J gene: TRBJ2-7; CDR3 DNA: TGCGCCAGCAGCCCGCGAGTAGGACAGTTCTCCTACGAGCAGTACTTC; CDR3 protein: CASSPRVGQFSYEQYF
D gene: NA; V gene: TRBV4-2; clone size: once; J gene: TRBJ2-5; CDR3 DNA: TGTGCCAGCAGCCCCATGAGTAGCAGGGACCAAGAGACCCAGTACTTC; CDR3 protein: CASSPMSSRDQETQYF
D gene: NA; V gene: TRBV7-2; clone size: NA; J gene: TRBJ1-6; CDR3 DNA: TGTGCCAGCAGCTTAGGTGGGGGATCCTATAATTCACCCCTCCACTTT; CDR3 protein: CASSLGGGSYNSPLHF
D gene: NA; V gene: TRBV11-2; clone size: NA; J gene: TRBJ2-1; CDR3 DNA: TGTGCCAGCAGCTTAGTTGGGGGGTTAAGCTCCTACAATGAGCAGTTCTTC; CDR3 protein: CASSLVGGLSSYNEQFF
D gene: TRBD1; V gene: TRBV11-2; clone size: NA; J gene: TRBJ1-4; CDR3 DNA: TGTGCCAGCAGCTTGTCTCTTACGACAGGGCTGAATGAAAAACTGTTTTTT; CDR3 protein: CASSLSLTTGLNEKLFF
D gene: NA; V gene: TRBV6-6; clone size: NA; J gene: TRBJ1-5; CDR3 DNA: TGTGCCAGCAGTTACCCCGGACAGCCAGGCAATCAGCCCCAGCATTTT; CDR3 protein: CASSYPGQPGNQPQHF
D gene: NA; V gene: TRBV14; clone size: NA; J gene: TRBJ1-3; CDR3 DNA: TGTGCCAGCAGCCTAAGGGCTCGACTGTTCTCTGGAAACACCATATATTTT; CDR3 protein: CASSLRARLFSGNTIYF
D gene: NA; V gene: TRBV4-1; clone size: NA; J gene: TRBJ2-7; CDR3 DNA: TGCGCCAGCAGTGAGAGGGTTGGATACGAGCAGTACTTC; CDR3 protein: CASSERVGYEQYF
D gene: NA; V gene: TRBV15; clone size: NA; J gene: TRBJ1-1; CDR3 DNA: TGTGCCACCAGCAGACTCCGGGACGCCAACACTGAAGCTTTCTTT; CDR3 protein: CATSRLRDANTEAFF
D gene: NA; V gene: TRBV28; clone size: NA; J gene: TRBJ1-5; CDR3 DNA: TGTGCCAGCTCTGAGGGTAGCAATCAGCCCCAGCATTTT; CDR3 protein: CASSEGSNQPQHF
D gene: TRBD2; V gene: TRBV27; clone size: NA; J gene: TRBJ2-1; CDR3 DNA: TGTGCCAGCAGTGTAGGGACTAGGGGAAGTGAGCAGTTCTTC; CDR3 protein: CASSVGTRGSEQFF
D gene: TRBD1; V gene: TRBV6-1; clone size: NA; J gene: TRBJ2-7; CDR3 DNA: TGTGCCAGCAGTGCCCCCGGGACAGGCGAATACGAGCAGTACTTC; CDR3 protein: CASSAPGTGEYEQYF
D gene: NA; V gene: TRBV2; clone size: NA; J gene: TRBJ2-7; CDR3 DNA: TGTGCCAGCTCGGATAGGGTCTACGAGCAGTACTTC; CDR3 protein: CASSDRVYEQYF
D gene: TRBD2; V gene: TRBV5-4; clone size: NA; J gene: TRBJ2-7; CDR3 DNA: TGTGCCAGCACCCCGGGGGGGGGCCTTTCCTACGAGCAGTACTTC; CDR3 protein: CASTPGGGLSYEQYF
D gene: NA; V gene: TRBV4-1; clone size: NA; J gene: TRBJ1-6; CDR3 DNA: TGCGCCAGCAGCCAAGAGGAAGGGTTAGATTCACCCCTCCACTTT; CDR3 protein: CASSQEEGLDSPLHF
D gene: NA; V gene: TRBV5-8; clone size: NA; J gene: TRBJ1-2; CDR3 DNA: TGTGCCAGCAGCCAGGACGGATCATATGGCTACACCTTC; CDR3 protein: CASSQDGSYGYTF
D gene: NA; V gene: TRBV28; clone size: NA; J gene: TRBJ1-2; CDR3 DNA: TGTGCCAGCCGAAACCGGGACTACTATGGCTACACCTTC; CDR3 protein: CASRNRDYYGYTF
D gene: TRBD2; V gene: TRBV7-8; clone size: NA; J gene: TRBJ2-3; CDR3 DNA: TGTGCCAGCAGCTCCATTGGGGCGGGAGCCACAGATACGCAGTATTTT; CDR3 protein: CASSSIGAGATDTQYF
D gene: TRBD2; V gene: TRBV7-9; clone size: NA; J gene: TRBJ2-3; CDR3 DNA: TGTGCCAGCAGCCCCCCGACTAGCGGGACCACTAGCACAGATACGCAGTATTTT; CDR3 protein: CASSPPTSGTTSTDTQYF
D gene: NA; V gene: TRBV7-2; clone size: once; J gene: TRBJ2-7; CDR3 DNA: TGTGCCAGCAGCTTAGTAGGAATCGGTCCCTTCTCCTACGAGCAGTACTTC; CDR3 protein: CASSLVGIGPFSYEQYF
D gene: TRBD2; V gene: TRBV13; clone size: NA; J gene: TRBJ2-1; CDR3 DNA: TGTGCCAGCAGCGACACCAGCGGGAGGCCATACAATGAGCAGTTCTTC; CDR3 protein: CASSDTSGRPYNEQFF
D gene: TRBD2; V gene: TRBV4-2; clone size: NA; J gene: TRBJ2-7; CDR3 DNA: TGTGCCAGCAGTGGGGGGACTAACTACGAGCAGTACTTC; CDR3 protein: CASSGGTNYEQYF
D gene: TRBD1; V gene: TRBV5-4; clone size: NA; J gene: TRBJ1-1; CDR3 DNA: TGTGCCAGCAGCCTCTGGGACAGGGGGCACACTGAAGCTTTCTTT; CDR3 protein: CASSLWDRGHTEAFF
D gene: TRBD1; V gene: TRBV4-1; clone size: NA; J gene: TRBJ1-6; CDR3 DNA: TGCGCCAGCAGCCATGGGGGGACAGGAAATTCACCCCTCCACTTT; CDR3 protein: CASSHGGTGNSPLHF
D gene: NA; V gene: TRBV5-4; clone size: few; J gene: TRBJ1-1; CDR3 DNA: TGTGCCAGCAGCTTGAACACTGAAGCTTTCTTT; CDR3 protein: CASSLNTEAFF
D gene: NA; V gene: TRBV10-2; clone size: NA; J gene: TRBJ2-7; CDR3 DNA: TGCGCCAGCGGCCACAAGCCCTACGAGCAGTACTTC; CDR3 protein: CASGHKPYEQYF
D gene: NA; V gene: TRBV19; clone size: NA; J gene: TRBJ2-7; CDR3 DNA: TGTGCCACCCTCGGGACGTACGAGCAGTACTTC; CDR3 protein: CATLGTYEQYF
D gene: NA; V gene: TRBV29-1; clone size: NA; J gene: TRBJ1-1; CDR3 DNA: TGCAGCGTGCCCCGGGGGACCACTGAAGCTTTCTTT; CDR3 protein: CSVPRGTTEAFF
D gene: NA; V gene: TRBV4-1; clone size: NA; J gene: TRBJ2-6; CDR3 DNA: TGCGCCAGCAGCCAAGAGGTTTGGGGGCCTGGGGCCAACGTCCTGACTTTC; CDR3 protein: CASSQEVWGPGANVLTF
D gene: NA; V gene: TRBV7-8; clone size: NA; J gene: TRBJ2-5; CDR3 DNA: TGTGCCAGCAGGCCTAATACAGTAAGACTGCAAGAGACCCAGTACTTC; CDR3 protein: CASRPNTVRLQETQYF
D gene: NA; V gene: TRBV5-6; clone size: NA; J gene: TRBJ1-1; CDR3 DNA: TGTGCCAGCAGCTTGGGTGCCGGACAAAACACTGAAGCTTTCTTT; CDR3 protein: CASSLGAGQNTEAFF
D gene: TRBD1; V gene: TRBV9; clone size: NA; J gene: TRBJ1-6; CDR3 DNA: TGTGCCAGCAGCGTAGCCCAGGGGGGGTCACCCCTCCACTTT; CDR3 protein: CASSVAQGGSPLHF
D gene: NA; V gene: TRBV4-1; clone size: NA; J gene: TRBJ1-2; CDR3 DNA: TGCGCCAGCAGCCAAGAACAGCTCTCTAACTATGGCTACACCTTC; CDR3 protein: CASSQEQLSNYGYTF
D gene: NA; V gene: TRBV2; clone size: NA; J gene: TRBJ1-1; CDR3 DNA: TGTGCCAGCTCTCGGGGAACGGGCACTGAAGCTTTCTTT; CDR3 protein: CASSRGTGTEAFF
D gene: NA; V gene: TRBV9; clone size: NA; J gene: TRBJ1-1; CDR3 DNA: TGTGCCAGCAGCGTAGATGTGGGAGGGGGCACTGAAGCTTTCTTT; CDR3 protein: CASSVDVGGGTEAFF
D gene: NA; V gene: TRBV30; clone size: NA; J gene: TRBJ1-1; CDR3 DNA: TGTGCCTGGAGTGTAGGGGGTACCACTGAAGCTTTCTTT; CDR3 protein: CAWSVGGTTEAFF
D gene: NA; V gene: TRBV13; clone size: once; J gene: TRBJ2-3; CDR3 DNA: TGTGCCAGCAGCGCACCCCTCAGCACAGATACGCAGTATTTT; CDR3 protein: CASSAPLSTDTQYF
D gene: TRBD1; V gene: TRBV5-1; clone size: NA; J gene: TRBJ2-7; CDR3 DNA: TGCGCCAGCAGCTTGGGGGACAGGGAGGTCTACGAGCAGTACTTC; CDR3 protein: CASSLGDREVYEQYF
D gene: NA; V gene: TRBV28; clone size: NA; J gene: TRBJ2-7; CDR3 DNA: TGTGCCAGCAGTTACAGGGGCGGGGTGAACGAGCAGTACTTC; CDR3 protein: CASSYRGGVNEQYF
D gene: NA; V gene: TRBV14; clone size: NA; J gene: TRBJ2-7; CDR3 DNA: TGTGCCAGCAGCCCGTGCAGCGAGCAGTACTTC; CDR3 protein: CASSPCSEQYF